The 5 T cell receptor beta chains presented below share a single source sample, sequenced in a study of OX40 agonist ivuxolimab in advanced cancers. Method: immunoSEQ multiplex PCR; TCRdb's copy keeps in-frame clones and lacks some. The table shows around 27,000 clones, with approximately 84% occurring only once. Sequenced material: CD4+ or CD8+ T cells sorted from blood, taken in a trial of the OX40 agonist ivuxolimab. These receptors originate from an adult with an advanced solid tumor such as melanoma, head and neck, liver or kidney cancer.

As regards this clone: The junction departs from germline at one end; a sequencing error may be responsible. This chain links TRBV6-1 with TRBJ2-2, with D perhaps matching TRBD1 or TRBD2 (5 bases each). The germline gives CDR1 MNHNS, CDR2 SASEGT. The CDR3 runs 14 residues. The chain's CDR3 is CASREEGRVGELFF. The CDR3 DNA reads TGTGCCAGCAGGGAAGAGGGGCGGGTCGGGGAGCTGTTTTTT.

The chain employs TRBV2 and TRBJ2-1; D possibly corresponds to TRBD2 (6 bases). From germline, CDR1 is SNHLY and CDR2 FYNNEI. Trimming cost V 8 bases and J 3 bases, with 11 bases left between them. The CDR3 is 13 residues long. This CDR3 is CASGRGIYNEQFF. The CDR3 DNA is TGTGCCAGCGGGCGGGGAATCTACAATGAGCAGTTCTTC. The whole variable domain, filled in from reference TRBV2 and TRBJ2-1, reads EPEVTQTPSHQVTQMGQEVILRCVPISNHLYFYWYRQILGQKVEFLVSFYNNEISEKSEIFDDQFSVERPDGSNFTLKIRSTKLEDSAMYFCASGRGIYNEQFFGPGTRLTVL.

This rearrangement joins TRBV30 to TRBJ1-5; 7 bases agree with TRBD1. V shed 7 bases, J shed 3 bases, and the junction held 3 bases outside the gene matches. CDR3 length: 12 amino acids. CDR1 GTSNPN and CDR2 SVGIG come from the germline V gene (reference sequence). The CDR3: CAFDRDNQPQHF. Here the CDR3 DNA reads TGTGCCTTCGACAGGGACAATCAGCCCCAGCATTTT.

The genes are TRBV9 and TRBJ2-1; possibly TRBD1 for D (7 bases). CDR3 length: 15 amino acids. Trimming shortened V by 3 bases and J by 9 bases, and 19 bases separated the two germline ends. Germline CDR1 SGDLS, CDR2 YYNGEE. The CDR3 bases are TGTGCCAGCAGCGATCCGACAGGGAGGAGGGGTGAGCAGTTCTTC. This translates into CASSDPTGRRGEQFF.

The rearrangement uses TRBV19 and TRBJ1-1; no reliable D call. The CDR3 totals 15 residues. Trimming shortened V by 7 bases and J by 4 bases, and 19 bases separated the two germline ends. Germline V lookup: CDR1 LNHDA, CDR2 SQIVND (reference sequence). The CDR3 region has the DNA TGTGCCAGTACTCCAGTAGGCACCCTCTCCACTGAAGCTTTCTTT. Translated, it gives CASTPVGTLSTEAFF.